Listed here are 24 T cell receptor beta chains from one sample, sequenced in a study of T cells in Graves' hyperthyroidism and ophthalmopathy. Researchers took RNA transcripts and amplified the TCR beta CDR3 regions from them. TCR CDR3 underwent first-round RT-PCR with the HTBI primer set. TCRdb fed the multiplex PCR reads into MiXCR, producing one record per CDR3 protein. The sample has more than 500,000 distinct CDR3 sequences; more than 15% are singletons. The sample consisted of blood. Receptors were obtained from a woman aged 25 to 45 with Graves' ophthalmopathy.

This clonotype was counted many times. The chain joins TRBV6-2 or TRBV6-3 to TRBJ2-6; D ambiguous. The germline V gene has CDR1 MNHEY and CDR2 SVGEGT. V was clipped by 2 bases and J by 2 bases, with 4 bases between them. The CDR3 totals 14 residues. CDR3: CASSYIPGANVLTF. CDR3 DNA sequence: TGTGCCAGCAGTTACATTCCTGGGGCCAACGTCCTGACTTTC.

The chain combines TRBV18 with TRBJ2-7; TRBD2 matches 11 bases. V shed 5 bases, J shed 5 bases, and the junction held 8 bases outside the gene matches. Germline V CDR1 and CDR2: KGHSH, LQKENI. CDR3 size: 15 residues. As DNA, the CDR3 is TGTGCCAGCTCAAATAGCGGGAGGGGACCCCACGAGCAGTACTTC. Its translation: CASSNSGRGPHEQYF.

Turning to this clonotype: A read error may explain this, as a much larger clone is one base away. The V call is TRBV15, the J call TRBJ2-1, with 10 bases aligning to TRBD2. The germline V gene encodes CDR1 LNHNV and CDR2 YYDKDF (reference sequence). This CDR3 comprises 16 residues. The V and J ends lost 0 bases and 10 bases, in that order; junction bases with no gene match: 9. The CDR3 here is CATSRESSGRAEEQFF. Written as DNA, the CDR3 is TGTGCCACCAGCAGAGAAAGCAGCGGGAGGGCAGAAGAGCAGTTCTTC.

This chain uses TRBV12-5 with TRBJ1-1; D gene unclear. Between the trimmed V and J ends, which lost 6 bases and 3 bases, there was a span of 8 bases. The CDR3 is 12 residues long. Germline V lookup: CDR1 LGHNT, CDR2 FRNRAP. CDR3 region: CASGGFDTEAFF. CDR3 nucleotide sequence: TGTGCTAGTGGGGGATTCGACACTGAAGCTTTCTTT.

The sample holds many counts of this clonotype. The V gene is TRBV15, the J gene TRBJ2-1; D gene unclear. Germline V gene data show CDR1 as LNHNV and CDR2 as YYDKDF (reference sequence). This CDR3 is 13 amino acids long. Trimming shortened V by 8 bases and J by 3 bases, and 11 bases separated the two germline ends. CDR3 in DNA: TGTGCCACCCGTGGCAGGAACTACAATGAGCAGTTCTTC. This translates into CATRGRNYNEQFF. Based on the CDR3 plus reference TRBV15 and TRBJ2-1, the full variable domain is DAMVIQNPRYQVTQFGKPVTLSCSQTLNHNVMYWYQQKSSQAPKLLFHYYDKDFNNEADTPDNFQSRRPNTSFCFLDIRSPGLGDTAMYLCATRGRNYNEQFFGPGTRLTVL.

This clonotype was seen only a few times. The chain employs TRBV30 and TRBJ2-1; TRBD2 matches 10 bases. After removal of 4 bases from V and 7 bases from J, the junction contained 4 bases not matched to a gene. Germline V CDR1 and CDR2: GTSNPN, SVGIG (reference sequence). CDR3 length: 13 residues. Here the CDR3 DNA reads TGTGCCTGGACTAGCGGGAGTATGAATGAGCAGTTCTTC. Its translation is CAWTSGSMNEQFF.

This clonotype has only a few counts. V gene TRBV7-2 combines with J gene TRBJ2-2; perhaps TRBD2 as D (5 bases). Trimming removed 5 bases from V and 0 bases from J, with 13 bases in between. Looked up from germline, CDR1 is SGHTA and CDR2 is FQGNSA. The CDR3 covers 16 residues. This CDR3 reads CASSLERISNTGELFF. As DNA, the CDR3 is TGTGCCAGCAGCCTAGAGCGGATCTCGAACACCGGGGAGCTGTTTTTT.

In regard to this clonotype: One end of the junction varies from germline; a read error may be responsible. CDR3 region: CASRPGGTEKLFF. CDR3 nucleotides: TGTGCCAGCAGGCCGGGAGGAACCGAAAAGCTGTTTTTT. The chain is built from TRBV6-1 and TRBJ1-4, with D uncertain. The CDR3 sequence is 13 residues long. Germline-derived CDR1 and CDR2 are MNHNS and SASEGT.

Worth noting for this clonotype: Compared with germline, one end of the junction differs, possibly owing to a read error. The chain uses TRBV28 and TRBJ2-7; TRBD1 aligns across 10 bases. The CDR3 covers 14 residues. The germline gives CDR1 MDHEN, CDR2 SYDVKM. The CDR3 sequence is CASSGTGETYEQCF. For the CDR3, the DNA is TGTGCCAGCTCCGGGACAGGGGAAACCTACGAGCAGTGCTTC.

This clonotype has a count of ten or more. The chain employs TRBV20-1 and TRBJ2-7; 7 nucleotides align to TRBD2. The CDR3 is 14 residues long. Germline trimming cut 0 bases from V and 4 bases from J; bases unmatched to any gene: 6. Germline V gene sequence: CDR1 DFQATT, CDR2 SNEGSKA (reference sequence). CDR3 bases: TGCAGTGCTAGAGATCCCACTAGCGAATACGAGCAGTACTTC. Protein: CSARDPTSEYEQYF.

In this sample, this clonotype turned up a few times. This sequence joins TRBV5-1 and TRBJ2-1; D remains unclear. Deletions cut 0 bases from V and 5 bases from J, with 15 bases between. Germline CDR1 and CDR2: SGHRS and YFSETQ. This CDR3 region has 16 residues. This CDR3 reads CASSLEARPFDNEQFF. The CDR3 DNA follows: TGCGCCAGCAGCTTGGAGGCCCGACCTTTCGACAATGAGCAGTTCTTC.

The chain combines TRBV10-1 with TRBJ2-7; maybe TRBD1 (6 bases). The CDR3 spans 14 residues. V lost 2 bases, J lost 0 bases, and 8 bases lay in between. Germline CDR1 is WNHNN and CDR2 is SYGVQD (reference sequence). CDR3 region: CASSEDRTSYEQYF. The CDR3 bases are TGCGCCAGCAGTGAGGACAGGACCTCCTACGAGCAGTACTTC.

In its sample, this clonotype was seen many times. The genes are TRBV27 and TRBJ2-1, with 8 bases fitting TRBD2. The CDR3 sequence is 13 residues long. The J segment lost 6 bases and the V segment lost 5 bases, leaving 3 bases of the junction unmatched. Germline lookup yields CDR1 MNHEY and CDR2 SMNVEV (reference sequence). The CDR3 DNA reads TGTGCCAGCAGTAGGACTAGCTTCAATGAGCAGTTCTTC. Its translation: CASSRTSFNEQFF.

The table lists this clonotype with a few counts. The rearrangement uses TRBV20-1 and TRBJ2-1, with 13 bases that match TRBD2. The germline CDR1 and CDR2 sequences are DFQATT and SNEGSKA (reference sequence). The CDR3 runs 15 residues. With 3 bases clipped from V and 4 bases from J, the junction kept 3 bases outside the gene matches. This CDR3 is CSASGTSGVYNEQFF. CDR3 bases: TGCAGTGCTAGTGGGACTAGCGGGGTATACAATGAGCAGTTCTTC.

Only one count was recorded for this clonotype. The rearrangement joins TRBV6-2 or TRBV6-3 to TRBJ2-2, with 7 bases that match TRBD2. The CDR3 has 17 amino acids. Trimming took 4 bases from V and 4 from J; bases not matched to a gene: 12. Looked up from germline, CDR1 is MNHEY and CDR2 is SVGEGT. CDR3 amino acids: CASSFLPGTTSTGELFF. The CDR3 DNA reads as TGTGCCAGCAGTTTCCTGCCCGGGACTACGAGCACCGGGGAGCTGTTTTTT.

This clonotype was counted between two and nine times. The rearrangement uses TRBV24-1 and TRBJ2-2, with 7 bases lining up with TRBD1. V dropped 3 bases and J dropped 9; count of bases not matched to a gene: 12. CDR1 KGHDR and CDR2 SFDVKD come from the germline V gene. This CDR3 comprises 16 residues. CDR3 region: CATSDPISTTGRELFF. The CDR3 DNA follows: TGTGCCACCAGTGATCCCATTTCCACGACAGGGCGGGAGCTGTTTTTT.

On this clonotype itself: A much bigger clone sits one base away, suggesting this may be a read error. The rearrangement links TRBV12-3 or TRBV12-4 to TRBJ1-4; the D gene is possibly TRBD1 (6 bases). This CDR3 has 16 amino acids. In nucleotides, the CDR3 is TGTGCCTGCAGTTTAGCCCGGGGGGGGCGTAATGAAAAACTGTTTTTT. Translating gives CACSLARGGRNEKLFF.

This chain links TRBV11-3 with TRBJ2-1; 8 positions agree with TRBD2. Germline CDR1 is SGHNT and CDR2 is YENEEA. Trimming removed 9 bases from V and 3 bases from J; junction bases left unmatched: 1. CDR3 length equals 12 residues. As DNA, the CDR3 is TGTGCCAGGGGGACTAGCTACAATGAGCAGTTCTTC. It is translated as CARGTSYNEQFF.

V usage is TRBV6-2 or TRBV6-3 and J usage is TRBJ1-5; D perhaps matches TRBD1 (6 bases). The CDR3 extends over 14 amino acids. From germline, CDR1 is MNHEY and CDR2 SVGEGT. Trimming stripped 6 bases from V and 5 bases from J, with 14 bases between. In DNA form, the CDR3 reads TGTGCCAGCAGAAGGGGGTACGGAGATCAGCCCCAGCATTTT. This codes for CASRRGYGDQPQHF.

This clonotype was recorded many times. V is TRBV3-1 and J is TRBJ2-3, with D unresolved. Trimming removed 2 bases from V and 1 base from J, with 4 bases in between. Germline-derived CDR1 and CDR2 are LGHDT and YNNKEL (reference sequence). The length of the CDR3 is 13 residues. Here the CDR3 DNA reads TGTGCCAGCAGCCAATTGGGCACAGATACGCAGTATTTT. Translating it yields CASSQLGTDTQYF.

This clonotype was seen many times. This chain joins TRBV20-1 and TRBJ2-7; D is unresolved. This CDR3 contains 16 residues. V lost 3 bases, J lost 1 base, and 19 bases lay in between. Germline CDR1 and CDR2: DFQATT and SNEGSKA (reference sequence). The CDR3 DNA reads TGCAGTGCTAGCTCAGGACCCGCACCAAGATCCTACGAGCAGTACTTC. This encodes CSASSGPAPRSYEQYF.

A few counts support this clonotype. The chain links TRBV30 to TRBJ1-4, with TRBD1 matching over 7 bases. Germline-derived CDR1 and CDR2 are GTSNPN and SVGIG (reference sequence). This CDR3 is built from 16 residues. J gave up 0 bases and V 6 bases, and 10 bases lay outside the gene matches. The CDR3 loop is CACTPRDRSTNEKLFF. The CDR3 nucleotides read TGTGCCTGTACCCCCCGGGACAGATCAACTAATGAAAAACTGTTTTTT.

CDR3 in DNA: TGTGCCAGCAGTCAAGGACTAGCGGGAGTCTCGACCCAGTACTTC. This gives the protein CASSQGLAGVSTQYF. This sequence joins TRBV11-2 and TRBJ2-5; 13 bases align to TRBD2. With V trimmed by 6 bases and J by 7 bases, 8 bases remained unmatched. The CDR3 contains 15 residues. Germline lookup yields CDR1 SGHAT and CDR2 FQNNGV.

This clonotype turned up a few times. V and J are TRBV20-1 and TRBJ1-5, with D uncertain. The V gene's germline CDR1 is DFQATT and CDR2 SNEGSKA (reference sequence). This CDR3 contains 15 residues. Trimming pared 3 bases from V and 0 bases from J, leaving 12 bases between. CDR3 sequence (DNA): TGCAGTGCTAGCCCGGCAGCGTATAGCAATCAGCCCCAGCATTTT. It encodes CSASPAAYSNQPQHF.